This entry lists 9 T cell receptor beta chains sequenced from one sample in a study of shared clonotypes between healthy human individuals. TCRdb's copy holds only in-frame clones and misses some; the assay was immunoSEQ multiplex PCR. The sample lists 600,000 to 800,000 clones, over 55% occurring once. Material: memory CD4+ T cells sorted from blood. Subset described: CD45RA-negative fraction. The source is a woman in her 30s in good health.

The chain has TRBV25-1 and TRBJ1-1, with 9 nucleotides matching TRBD1. CDR1 is MGHDK and CDR2 is SYGVNS in the germline V gene. Trimming at V came to 4 bases and at J to 5 bases, leaving 5 bases not matched to a gene. CDR3 length equals 14 residues. CDR3 residues: CASSGTGVWTEAFF. CDR3 DNA sequence: TGTGCCAGCAGTGGGACAGGGGTTTGGACTGAAGCTTTCTTT.

V and J are TRBV6-5 and TRBJ1-2; 7 bases fit TRBD1. From germline, CDR1 is MNHEY and CDR2 SVGAGI. With V trimmed by 6 bases and J by 4 bases, 11 bases remained unmatched. This CDR3 contains 15 residues. CDR3 region: CASRPGQSRSYGYTF. The CDR3 region has the DNA TGTGCCAGCAGACCGGGACAGAGCCGTTCCTATGGCTACACCTTC.

This clone was seen more than once but under ten times. This sample includes further DNA sequences coding for the same CDR3. This rearrangement joins TRBV11-2 to TRBJ2-7, with D tentatively TRBD2 (5 bases). Germline assignment: CDR1 SGHAT and CDR2 FQNNGV. Trimming pared 6 bases from V and 0 bases from J, leaving 12 bases between. The CDR3 has 14 amino acids. Written as DNA, the CDR3 is TGTGCCAGCAGTTACCAGAGGGACTCCTACGAGCAGTACTTC. Amino acids: CASSYQRDSYEQYF.

The V call is TRBV9, the J call TRBJ2-7; possible D gene TRBD2, 6 bases. Germline lookup yields CDR1 SGDLS and CDR2 YYNGEE. V was pared by 4 bases and J by 5 bases, with 19 bases between. The CDR3 covers 15 residues. The CDR3 DNA reads as TGTGCCAGCAGCTTTGAGGGCTGGCCGGGGGACGAGCAGTACTTC. Protein: CASSFEGWPGDEQYF.

CDR3 protein: CASRHGQGLSEKLFF. The DNA for the CDR3 is TGCGCCAGCAGACACGGACAGGGATTATCAGAAAAACTGTTTTTT. V is TRBV5-1 and J is TRBJ1-4, with 8 bases lining up with TRBD1. Germline trimming cut 5 bases from V and 8 bases from J; bases unmatched to any gene: 11. CDR3 length equals 15 residues. Germline loops: CDR1 SGHRS, CDR2 YFSETQ.

This clone was observed a few times. The chain is built from TRBV5-1 and TRBJ2-3; TRBD2 might be the D (6 bases). V lost 7 bases and J lost 0, with 12 bases in between. Germline V gene lookup returns CDR1 SGHRS and CDR2 YFSETQ. This CDR3 region has 14 residues. The CDR3 here is CASGAGTSTDTQYF. The CDR3 nucleotides read TGCGCCAGCGGGGCGGGGACTAGCACAGATACGCAGTATTTT.

This clone was seen only once. The rearrangement uses TRBV19 and TRBJ2-7, with 9 bases that match TRBD1. The CDR3 length is 16 residues. Losses at the gene ends were 6 bases for V and 7 bases for J; bases not matched to a gene: 16. CDR1 and CDR2 from the germline V gene are LNHDA and SQIVND (reference sequence). This chain's CDR3 is CASSLQGTGIPLEQYF. The CDR3 DNA follows: TGTGCCAGTAGCCTTCAGGGGACAGGGATTCCCCTTGAGCAGTACTTC.

This sequence joins TRBV28 and TRBJ1-1; weak D call: TRBD1 (6 bases). The CDR3 is made up of 15 amino acids. The germline V and J ends were trimmed by 0 bases and 7 bases, with 15 bases remaining between them. CDR1 is MDHEN and CDR2 is SYDVKM in the germline V gene. CDR3 coding DNA: TGTGCCAGCAGTTTATGGGTTGGACAGAGCTATGAAGCTTTCTTT. It yields the protein CASSLWVGQSYEAFF.

This clone appeared once. The chain joins TRBV6-6 to TRBJ1-1; D is unclear. Germline-derived CDR1 and CDR2 are MNHNY and SVGAGI (reference sequence). Trimming cost V 6 bases and J 0 bases, with 8 bases left between them. CDR3 length equals 13 residues. The CDR3 DNA is TGTGCCAGCAGGTTGCAACTGAACACTGAAGCTTTCTTT. It is translated as CASRLQLNTEAFF.